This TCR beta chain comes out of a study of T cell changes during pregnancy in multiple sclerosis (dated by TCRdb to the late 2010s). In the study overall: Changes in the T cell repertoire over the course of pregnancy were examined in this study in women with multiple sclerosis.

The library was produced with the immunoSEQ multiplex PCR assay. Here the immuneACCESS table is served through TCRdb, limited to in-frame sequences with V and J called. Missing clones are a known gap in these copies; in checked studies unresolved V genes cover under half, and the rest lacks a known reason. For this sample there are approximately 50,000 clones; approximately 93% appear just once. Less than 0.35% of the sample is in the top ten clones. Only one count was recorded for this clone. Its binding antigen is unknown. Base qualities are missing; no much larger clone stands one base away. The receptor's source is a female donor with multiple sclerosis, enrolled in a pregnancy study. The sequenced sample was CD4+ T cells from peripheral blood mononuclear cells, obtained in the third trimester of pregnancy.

The CDR3 loop reads CASSALTGTEAFF. Here is the DNA: TGTGCCAGCAGTGCCTTAACAGGGACTGAAGCTTTCTTT. The chain couples TRBV6-4 to TRBJ1-1; TRBD1 is possibly the D segment (6 matching bases). The CDR1 and CDR2 encoded by the germline V gene are MRHNA and SNTAGT. The V and J ends are trimmed by 4 bases and 5 bases, leaving 11 bases between them. The CDR3 holds 13 amino acids from the cysteine to the phenylalanine. Only the CDR3 portion is preserved as DNA: 39 bases, with reading frame beginning at the first base.